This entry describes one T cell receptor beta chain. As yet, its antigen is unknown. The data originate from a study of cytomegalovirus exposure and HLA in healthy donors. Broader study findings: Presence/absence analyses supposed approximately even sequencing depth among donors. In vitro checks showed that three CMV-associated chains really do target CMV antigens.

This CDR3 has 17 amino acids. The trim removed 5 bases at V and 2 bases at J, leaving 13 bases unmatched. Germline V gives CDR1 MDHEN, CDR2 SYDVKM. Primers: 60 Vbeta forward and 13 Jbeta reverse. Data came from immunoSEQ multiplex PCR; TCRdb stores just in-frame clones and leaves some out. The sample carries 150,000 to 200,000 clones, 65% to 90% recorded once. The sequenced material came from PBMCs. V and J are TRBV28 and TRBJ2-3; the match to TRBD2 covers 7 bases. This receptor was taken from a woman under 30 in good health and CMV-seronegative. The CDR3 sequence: CASSPPGSGRYTDTQYF. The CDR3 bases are TGTGCCAGCAGTCCGCCCGGTAGCGGGCGATACACAGATACGCAGTATTTT.